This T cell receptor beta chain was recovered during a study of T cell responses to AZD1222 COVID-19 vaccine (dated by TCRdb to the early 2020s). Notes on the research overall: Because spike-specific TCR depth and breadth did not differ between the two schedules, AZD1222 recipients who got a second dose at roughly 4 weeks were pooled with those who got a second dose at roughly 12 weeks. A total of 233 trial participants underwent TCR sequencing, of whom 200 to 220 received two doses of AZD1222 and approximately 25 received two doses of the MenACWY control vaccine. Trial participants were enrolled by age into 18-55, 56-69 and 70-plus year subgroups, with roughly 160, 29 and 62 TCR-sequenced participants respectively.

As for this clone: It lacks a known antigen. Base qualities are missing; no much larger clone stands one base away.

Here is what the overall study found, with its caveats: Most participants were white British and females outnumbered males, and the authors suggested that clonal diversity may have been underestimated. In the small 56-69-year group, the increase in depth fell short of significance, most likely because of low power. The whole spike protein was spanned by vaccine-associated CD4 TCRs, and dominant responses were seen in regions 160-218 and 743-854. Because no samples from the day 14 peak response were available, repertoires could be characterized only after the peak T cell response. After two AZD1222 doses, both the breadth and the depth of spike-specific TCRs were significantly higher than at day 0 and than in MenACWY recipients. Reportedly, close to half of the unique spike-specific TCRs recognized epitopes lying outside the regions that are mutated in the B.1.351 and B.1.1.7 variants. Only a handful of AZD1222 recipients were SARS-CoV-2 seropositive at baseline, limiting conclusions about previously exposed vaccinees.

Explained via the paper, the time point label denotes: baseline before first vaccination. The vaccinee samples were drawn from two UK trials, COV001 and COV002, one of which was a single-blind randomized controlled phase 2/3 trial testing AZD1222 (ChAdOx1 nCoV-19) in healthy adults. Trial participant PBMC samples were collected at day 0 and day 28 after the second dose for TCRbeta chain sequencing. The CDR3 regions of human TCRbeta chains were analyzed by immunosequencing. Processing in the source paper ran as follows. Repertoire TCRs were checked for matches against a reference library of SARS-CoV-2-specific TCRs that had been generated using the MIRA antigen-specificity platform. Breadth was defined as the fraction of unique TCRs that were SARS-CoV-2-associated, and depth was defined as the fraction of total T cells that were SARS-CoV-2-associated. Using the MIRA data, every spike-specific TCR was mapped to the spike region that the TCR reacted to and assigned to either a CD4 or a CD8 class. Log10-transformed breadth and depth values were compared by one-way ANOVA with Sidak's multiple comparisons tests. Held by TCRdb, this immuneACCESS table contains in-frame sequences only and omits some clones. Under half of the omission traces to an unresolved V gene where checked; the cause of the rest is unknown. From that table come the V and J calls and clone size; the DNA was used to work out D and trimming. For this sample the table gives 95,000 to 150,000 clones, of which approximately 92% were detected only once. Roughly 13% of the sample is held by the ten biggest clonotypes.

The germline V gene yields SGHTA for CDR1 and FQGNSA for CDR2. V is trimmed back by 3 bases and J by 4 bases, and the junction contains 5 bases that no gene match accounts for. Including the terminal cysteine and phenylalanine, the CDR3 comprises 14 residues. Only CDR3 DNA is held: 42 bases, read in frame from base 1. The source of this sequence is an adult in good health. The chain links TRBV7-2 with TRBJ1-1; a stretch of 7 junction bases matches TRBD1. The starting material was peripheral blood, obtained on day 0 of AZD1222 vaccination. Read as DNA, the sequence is TGTGCCAGCAGCTTGACAGGGATGGGCACTGAAGCTTTCTTT. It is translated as CASSLTGMGTEAFF. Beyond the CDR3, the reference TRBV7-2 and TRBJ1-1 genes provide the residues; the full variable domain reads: GAGVSQSPSNKVTEKGKDVELRCDPISGHTALYWYRQSLGQGLEFLIYFQGNSAPDKSGLPSDRFSAERTGGSVSTLTIQRTQQEDSAVYLCASSLTGMGTEAFFGQGTRLTVV.